The 15 T cell receptor beta chains in this list originate from one sample, sequenced in a study of early T cells in non-severe SARS-CoV-2 infection. One entry per CDR3 protein results from TCRdb running MiXCR on the 5' RACE reads. The data contain over 85,000 distinct CDR3 sequences, roughly 12% of them singletons. Sequencing was performed on whole blood, taken at baseline. Source of these receptors: an adult who was a healthcare worker with PCR-confirmed SARS-CoV-2 infection or an uninfected control (not recorded which).

In its sample, this clonotype was seen a few times. The rearrangement links TRBV18 to TRBJ1-3; maybe TRBD1 (5 bases). This CDR3 spans 18 amino acids. CDR1 and CDR2 (germline): KGHSH, LQKENI. Trimming left V 0 bases short and J 0 bases short, with 15 bases between. The CDR3 loop reads CASSPPSGTLSSGNTIYF. In DNA, the CDR3 is TGTGCCAGCTCACCACCTTCCGGGACTTTGAGCTCTGGAAACACCATATATTTT.

This clonotype turned up a few times. This rearrangement joins TRBV20-1 to TRBJ2-4; D not resolved. The CDR3 covers 14 residues. The V gene lost 6 bases and the J gene lost 1 base, with 13 bases spanning the gap. The germline gives CDR1 DFQATT, CDR2 SNEGSKA (reference sequence). CDR3 amino acids: CSAQPQLAKNIQYF. Here the CDR3 DNA reads TGCAGTGCGCAACCACAACTGGCCAAAAACATTCAGTACTTC.

The chain has TRBV29-1 and TRBJ2-7, with a possible D match to TRBD2 (6 bases). The V and J ends lost 6 bases and 3 bases respectively, with 12 bases between them. The CDR3 totals 12 residues. Germline V gene data show CDR1 as SQVTM and CDR2 as ANQGSEA. The CDR3 nucleotides read TGCAGCGTCTCCGGGGGAAACTACGAGCAGTACTTC. Translating gives CSVSGGNYEQYF.

The chain couples TRBV6-6 to TRBJ1-5; the D is unclear. This CDR3 spans 15 amino acids. The germline gives CDR1 MNHNY, CDR2 SVGAGI (reference sequence). Trimming removed 0 bases from V and 6 bases from J, with 12 bases in between. Here the CDR3 DNA reads TGTGCCAGCAGTTACTCGAAAACGGTAGTTCAGCCCCAGCATTTT. As protein: CASSYSKTVVQPQHF.

There are a few counts of this clonotype. This chain uses TRBV29-1 with TRBJ2-3, with 9 bases aligning to TRBD1. Trimming removed 6 bases from V and 4 bases from J; junction bases left unmatched: 8. CDR1 is SQVTM, CDR2 ANQGSEA, per germline. The length of the CDR3 is 14 residues. The CDR3: CSVRTRQGADTQYF. CDR3 nucleotides: TGCAGCGTACGCACCCGACAGGGGGCAGATACGCAGTATTTT.

The chain uses TRBV2 and TRBJ2-5, with 7 bases identical to TRBD1. J gave up 2 bases and V 6 bases, and 12 bases lay outside the gene matches. The CDR3 has 16 amino acids. CDR1 and CDR2 from the germline V gene are SNHLY and FYNNEI. The CDR3 here is CASSQGFTGAQETQYF. CDR3 DNA: TGTGCCAGCAGCCAAGGGTTCACAGGGGCTCAAGAGACCCAGTACTTC.

This clonotype was observed a few times. This rearrangement joins TRBV2 to TRBJ2-4; 7 bases align to TRBD2. Germline assignment: CDR1 SNHLY and CDR2 FYNNEI. Trimming cost V 7 bases and J 2 bases; bases outside gene matches: 8. CDR3 size: 15 residues. CDR3 region: CASTLRTSPKNIQYF. The DNA for the CDR3 is TGTGCCAGCACCTTGAGGACTAGTCCCAAAAACATTCAGTACTTC.

Comment on this clonotype: A read error is possible here, since a much larger clone lies one base away. The chain couples TRBV11-3 to TRBJ2-1; possible D gene TRBD1, 6 bases. The CDR3 length is 18 residues. Germline V gives CDR1 SGHNT, CDR2 YENEEA. CDR3 coding DNA: TGTGCCGGCAGCCAAAAAAGGGGACACGCAACGACCTACAATGAGCAGTTCTTC. Protein: CAGSQKRGHATTYNEQFF.

The sample holds a few counts of this clonotype. This sequence joins TRBV29-1 and TRBJ1-4, with 8 bases identical to TRBD1. V lost 7 bases to trimming and J lost 11 bases; unmatched junction nucleotides: 6. This CDR3 contains 11 residues. The germline V gene encodes CDR1 SQVTM and CDR2 ANQGSEA. For the CDR3, the DNA is TGCAGCGAGGAAACAGGGGGTAAACTGTTTTTT. It yields the protein CSEETGGKLFF.

The chain joins TRBV24-1 to TRBJ2-7, with D unclear. This CDR3 contains 13 residues. The germline gives CDR1 KGHDR, CDR2 SFDVKD. Trimming took off 3 bases at V and 1 base at J, with 6 bases between the two ends. The CDR3 region has the DNA TGTGCCACCAGTGATCCCCTTTCCTACGAGCAGTACTTC. This codes for CATSDPLSYEQYF.

The rearrangement uses TRBV11-2 and TRBJ2-5; no clear D. The CDR3 has 11 amino acids. Deletions cut 1 base from V and 6 bases from J, with 3 bases between. Germline V lookup: CDR1 SGHAT, CDR2 FQNNGV. The CDR3 DNA reads as TGTGCCAGCAGCTTAGTTCAGACCCAGTACTTC. Its protein product is CASSLVQTQYF. Full variable domain (outside the CDR3, taken from reference TRBV11-2 and TRBJ2-5): EAGVAQSPRYKIIEKRQSVAFWCNPISGHATLYWYQQILGQGPKLLIQFQNNGVVDDSQLPKDRFSAERLKGVDSTLKIQPAKLEDSAVYLCASSLVQTQYFGPGTRLLVL.

The rearrangement uses TRBV4-1 and TRBJ2-7; D is unresolved. This CDR3 region has 14 residues. Per germline, CDR1 MGHRA and CDR2 YSYEKL. Trimming stripped 1 base from V and 6 bases from J, with 13 bases between. The CDR3 reads CASSQVLYSSEQYF. The CDR3 DNA follows: TGCGCCAGCAGCCAAGTTCTATACAGTAGCGAGCAGTACTTC.

This clonotype came up many times. The V call is TRBV6-1, the J call TRBJ1-4; D unclear. V was cut by 6 bases and J by 10 bases, with 15 bases left in between. In germline, CDR1 is MNHNS, CDR2 SASEGT. This CDR3 spans 13 amino acids. The CDR3 DNA follows: TGTGCCAGCAGCAATCACCCCAGTGGAAAACTGTTTTTT. It is translated as CASSNHPSGKLFF.

The chain links TRBV4-1 to TRBJ2-1; D not resolved. The V end lost 0 bases, the J end lost 3 bases, and 15 bases lay between the germline ends. The CDR3 runs 17 residues. The germline CDR1 and CDR2 sequences are MGHRA and YSYEKL. CDR3 loop: CASSQESLITNYNEQFF. The CDR3 DNA reads TGCGCCAGCAGCCAAGAAAGTCTCATAACTAACTACAATGAGCAGTTCTTC.

In this sample, this clonotype turned up many times. This rearrangement joins TRBV3-1 to TRBJ2-7, with TRBD2 matching over 7 bases. Germline loops: CDR1 LGHDT, CDR2 YNNKEL (reference sequence). The CDR3 runs 16 residues. Trimming cost V 3 bases and J 6 bases; bases outside gene matches: 14. CDR3 bases: TGTGCCAGCAGCCACGGGACCTGGGGCGGGAGTCGCGAGCAGTACTTC. Residues: CASSHGTWGGSREQYF.